One and the same sample provided the 31 T cell receptor beta chains below, sequenced in a study of blood T cell repertoires in COVID-19. Assay used: immunoSEQ multiplex PCR; TCRdb lists only in-frame clones, some missing. The sample has more than 150,000 clones; roughly four fifths are singletons. The source material was peripheral blood. The receptors were sampled from a woman of 80 years or more with COVID-19, enrolled during active disease.

The gene calls are TRBV19 and TRBJ2-7, with 8 bases matching TRBD1. Germline V gene sequence: CDR1 LNHDA, CDR2 SQIVND (reference sequence). The CDR3 contains 14 residues. Trimming took 3 bases from V and 6 from J; bases not matched to a gene: 7. CDR3 residues: CASSITQGVGEQYF. DNA of the CDR3: TGTGCCAGTAGTATTACACAGGGGGTCGGCGAGCAGTACTTC.

This sequence joins TRBV2 and TRBJ2-7; maybe TRBD2 (5 bases). The V end was cut by 8 bases, the J end by 2 bases, with 10 bases between. The CDR3 has 12 residues. CDR1 SNHLY and CDR2 FYNNEI come from the germline V gene. CDR3 loop: CASEFGAYEQYF. CDR3 in DNA: TGTGCCAGCGAGTTCGGGGCCTACGAGCAGTACTTC.

The chain is built from TRBV5-1 and TRBJ1-2; 8 nucleotides align to TRBD1. This CDR3 region has 14 residues. Germline lookup yields CDR1 SGHRS and CDR2 YFSETQ. Unmatched junction bases numbered 9, after V lost 4 bases and J lost 7 bases. The CDR3 DNA reads TGCGCCAGCAGCCGCCAGGGGGCAGTTTTTGGCTACACCTTC. It encodes CASSRQGAVFGYTF.

The chain employs TRBV21-1 and TRBJ1-2. TRBV21-1 is labeled a pseudogene. The CDR3 has 17 residues. For the CDR3, the DNA is TGTGCCAGCAGCAAATTTCGGGCACGGGGTTTCGGCTATGGCTACACCTTC. It encodes CASSKFRARGFGYGYTF.

The chain uses TRBV7-6 and TRBJ2-3; 9 bases are a match to TRBD2. This CDR3 has 15 residues. The germline CDR1 and CDR2 sequences are SGHVS and FNYEAQ. V lost 4 bases and J lost 3; bases outside the gene matches: 5. This CDR3 reads CASSSLAGSTDTQYF. CDR3 sequence (DNA): TGTGCCAGCAGCTCCCTAGCGGGAAGTACAGATACGCAGTATTTT.

A single count supports this clone. V is TRBV7-2 and J is TRBJ2-1; D might be TRBD1 (6 bases). From germline, CDR1 is SGHTA and CDR2 FQGNSA. The V end was cut by 4 bases, the J end by 3 bases, with 16 bases between. This CDR3 contains 16 residues. The CDR3 region is CASSSPGTTHYNEQFF. DNA of the CDR3: TGTGCCAGCAGCTCACCTGGGACAACCCACTACAATGAGCAGTTCTTC.

The genes are TRBV2 and TRBJ1-1; D may be TRBD1 (5 bases). The CDR3 contains 14 residues. CDR1 is SNHLY and CDR2 is FYNNEI in the germline V gene. With 4 bases removed from V and 5 bases from J, the gap between germline ends came to 14 bases. CDR3 protein: CASSGQGGVTEAFF. In DNA, the CDR3 is TGTGCCAGCAGTGGGCAGGGTGGTGTTACTGAAGCTTTCTTT.

The J gene is TRBJ1-1, the V gene TRBV18, with D tentatively TRBD1 (6 bases). Germline loops: CDR1 KGHSH, CDR2 LQKENI. The CDR3 is made up of 15 amino acids. V lost 3 bases, J lost 3 bases, and 14 bases lay in between. This CDR3 reads CASSPMGHPDTEAFF. For the CDR3, the DNA is TGTGCCAGCTCACCCATGGGACATCCGGACACTGAAGCTTTCTTT.

V gene TRBV7-3 combines with J gene TRBJ1-2; D is unresolved. Per germline, CDR1 SGHTA and CDR2 FQGTGA. Trimming removed 2 bases at V and 2 bases at J, with 6 bases between. The CDR3 consists of 13 residues. Here the CDR3 DNA reads TGTGCCAGCAGCTTAGACGGGAACTATGGCTACACCTTC. This gives the protein CASSLDGNYGYTF.

Here the CDR3 DNA reads TGTGCCAGCAGTTATCGAGGGCCTGGCAATGAAAAACTGTTTTTT. Translation gives CASSYRGPGNEKLFF. The chain carries TRBV13 and TRBJ1-4; D unresolved. V was cut by 6 bases and J by 5 bases, with 16 bases left in between. Per the germline V gene, CDR1 is PRHDT and CDR2 is FYEKMQ (reference sequence). This CDR3 region has 15 residues.

V is TRBV5-1 and J is TRBJ2-5, with a tentative D call TRBD2 (6 bases). The germline V gene encodes CDR1 SGHRS and CDR2 YFSETQ. V was clipped by 4 bases and J by 5 bases, with 12 bases between them. This CDR3 is built from 13 residues. CDR3 sequence reads: CASSEEGPETQYF. CDR3 DNA sequence: TGCGCCAGCAGCGAGGAGGGGCCCGAGACCCAGTACTTC.

V usage is TRBV7-9 and J usage is TRBJ2-7; D unclear. The germline CDR1 and CDR2 sequences are SEHNR and FQNEAQ (reference sequence). V was trimmed by 3 bases and J by 6 bases, leaving 15 bases between them. The CDR3 is 14 amino acids. CDR3 sequence: CASSFPYRGSEQYF. In nucleotides, the CDR3 is TGTGCCAGCAGCTTCCCCTATAGAGGCAGCGAGCAGTACTTC.

The V gene is TRBV11-3, the J gene TRBJ1-4, with 8 bases matching TRBD1. V lost 5 bases, J lost 8 bases, and 10 bases stayed unmatched. CDR1 is SGHNT, CDR2 YENEEA, per germline. The CDR3 runs to 15 residues. The CDR3 region is CASSPSTGVIEKLFF. The CDR3 region has the DNA TGTGCCAGCAGCCCTTCGACAGGGGTAATCGAAAAACTGTTTTTT.

The chain links TRBV9 to TRBJ1-6; 10 bases agree with TRBD1. J lost 8 bases, V lost 0 bases, and 2 bases had no gene match. CDR1 SGDLS and CDR2 YYNGEE come from the germline V gene. The CDR3 loop spans 15 amino acids. CDR3 residues: CASSVEDRGYSPLHF. The CDR3 bases are TGTGCCAGCAGCGTAGAGGACAGGGGGTATTCACCCCTCCACTTT.

V is TRBV24-1 and J is TRBJ2-3; 9 bases agree with TRBD1. Losses at the gene ends were 3 bases for V and 6 bases for J; bases not matched to a gene: 12. In germline, CDR1 is KGHDR, CDR2 SFDVKD. The length of the CDR3 is 17 residues. The CDR3 loop is CATSDPTGGYRIDTQYF. Here the CDR3 DNA reads TGTGCCACCAGTGATCCCACAGGGGGCTACAGGATTGATACGCAGTATTTT.

Here the CDR3 reads CASLSGTAPYEQYF. CDR3 in DNA: TGTGCCAGCCTTTCCGGGACAGCACCCTACGAGCAGTACTTC. The J gene is TRBJ2-7, the V gene TRBV3-1 (or the pseudogene TRBV3-2), with 7 bases aligning to TRBD1. The junction had 9 bases not matched to a gene; V was cut back by 8 bases and J by 2 bases. The CDR3 spans 14 residues. The V gene's germline CDR1 is LGHDT and CDR2 YNNKEL (reference sequence).

The chain links TRBV28 to TRBJ1-2; D call uncertain. CDR3 size: 12 residues. Germline V gene sequence: CDR1 MDHEN, CDR2 SYDVKM. V lost 5 bases, J lost 2 bases, and 6 bases lay in between. The CDR3 region has the DNA TGTGCCAGCAGTATCTTCAACTATGGCTACACCTTC. Translation gives CASSIFNYGYTF.

This chain uses TRBV11-2 with TRBJ2-7; D not certain. The V gene's germline CDR1 is SGHAT and CDR2 FQNNGV. V shed 1 base and J shed 5 bases, with 15 bases lying between them. This CDR3 has 15 residues. The CDR3 spells CASSLVFVELNEQYF. In nucleotides, the CDR3 is TGTGCCAGCAGCTTAGTGTTTGTGGAGCTCAACGAGCAGTACTTC.

This clone has a single count. The chain has TRBV7-8 and TRBJ1-4, with a possible D match to TRBD1 (5 bases). The CDR3 is made up of 14 amino acids. V was shortened by 4 bases and J by 3 bases, with 9 bases between the two germline ends. Germline CDR1 reads SGHVS; CDR2 reads FQNEAQ. The CDR3 is CASSSWGANEKLFF. The CDR3 DNA is TGTGCCAGCAGCTCTTGGGGGGCTAATGAAAAACTGTTTTTT.

CDR3 bases: TGTGCCAGCTCACGCATACCGGGACAGGGACAGGCGAACACTGAAGCTTTCTTT. It codes for CASSRIPGQGQANTEAFF. This sequence joins TRBV18 and TRBJ1-1; 9 bases align to TRBD1. The CDR3 is made up of 18 amino acids. The junction had 13 bases not matched to a gene; V was cut back by 4 bases and J by 1 base. Germline-derived CDR1 and CDR2 are KGHSH and LQKENI.

V gene TRBV5-1 combines with J gene TRBJ1-1, with D unclear. CDR3 length: 14 amino acids. The V gene's germline CDR1 is SGHRS and CDR2 YFSETQ. V lost 3 bases, J lost 4 bases, and 13 bases lay in between. CDR3 nucleotides: TGCGCCAGCAGCTCGAACATGGGAGGCACTGAAGCTTTCTTT. This sequence encodes CASSSNMGGTEAFF. The whole variable domain, filled in from reference TRBV5-1 and TRBJ1-1, reads KAGVTQTPRYLIKTRGQQVTLSCSPISGHRSVSWYQQTPGQGLQFLFEYFSETQRNKGNFPGRFSGRQFSNSRSEMNVSTLELGDSALYLCASSSNMGGTEAFFGQGTRLTVV.

This sequence joins TRBV6-5 and TRBJ1-5, with D maybe TRBD1 (5 bases). V gave up 6 bases and J gave up 3 bases, with 12 bases separating them. This CDR3 is 14 amino acids long. Germline assignment: CDR1 MNHEY and CDR2 SVGAGI. The CDR3 bases are TGTGCCAGCAGCCCCCCAGGGTCCAATCAGCCCCAGCATTTT. Translated, it gives CASSPPGSNQPQHF.

The rearrangement uses TRBV6-5 and TRBJ1-4; perhaps TRBD1 as D (5 bases). Looked up from germline, CDR1 is MNHEY and CDR2 is SVGAGI. This CDR3 has 13 amino acids. Trimming shortened V by 11 bases and J by 6 bases, and 16 bases separated the two germline ends. CDR3 in amino acids: CAGPGGGYEKLFF. The DNA of the CDR3 is TGTGCCGGTCCCGGGGGGGGTTATGAAAAACTGTTTTTT.

A word on this clone: The same CDR3 arises from other DNA sequences in this sample as well. The gene calls are TRBV6-5 and TRBJ2-7, with TRBD2 matching over 12 bases. Germline values: CDR1 MNHEY, CDR2 SVGAGI. V lost 5 bases, J lost 3 bases, and 2 bases stayed unmatched. The CDR3 is 14 amino acids. DNA of the CDR3: TGTGCCAGCAGTCCGGGACTAGCGGGCTACGAGCAGTACTTC. Residues: CASSPGLAGYEQYF.

The CDR3 loop is CASSYSPDSPGNTIYF. CDR3 coding DNA: TGTGCCAGCAGCTATAGCCCCGACAGTCCCGGAAACACCATATATTTT. The rearrangement joins TRBV11-2 to TRBJ1-3; possible D gene TRBD1, 5 bases. Germline loops: CDR1 SGHAT, CDR2 FQNNGV. The CDR3 consists of 16 residues. The V gene lost 4 bases and the J gene lost 4 bases, with 17 bases spanning the gap.

The V and J genes are TRBV25-1 and TRBJ1-2; TRBD1 might be the D (6 bases). This CDR3 comprises 16 residues. Germline V lookup: CDR1 MGHDK, CDR2 SYGVNS. V shed 5 bases and J shed 3 bases, with 19 bases lying between them. This CDR3 is CASSPGGASGHYGYTF. In DNA form, the CDR3 reads TGTGCCAGCAGTCCCGGGGGGGCCTCCGGCCACTATGGCTACACCTTC.

This clone was detected once. This chain links TRBV15 with TRBJ2-5; no clear D. The CDR3 is 13 residues long. V gave up 2 bases and J gave up 5 bases, with 9 bases separating them. Germline CDR1 is LNHNV and CDR2 is YYDKDF (reference sequence). DNA of the CDR3: TGTGCCACCAGCAGACTGGTCGAGGAGACCCAGTACTTC. Amino acids: CATSRLVEETQYF.

The chain uses TRBV21-1 and TRBJ1-4. TRBV21-1 is tagged as a pseudogene. The CDR3 contains 15 residues. The CDR3 is CASSRDGGTNEKLFF. The CDR3 nucleotides read TGTGCCAGCAGCCGGGACGGGGGTACTAATGAAAAACTGTTTTTT.

The rearrangement uses TRBV5-5 and TRBJ1-1; possible D gene TRBD1, 5 bases. Germline V gene data show CDR1 as SGHKS and CDR2 as YYEKEE (reference sequence). There are 15 residues in the CDR3. V dropped 3 bases and J dropped 1 base, with 13 bases sitting between them. In nucleotides, the CDR3 is TGTGCCAGCAGCTCAACATTAGACAGGAACACTGAAGCTTTCTTT. Its protein product is CASSSTLDRNTEAFF.

V usage is TRBV27 and J usage is TRBJ2-3, with TRBD2 identical over 12 bases. After removal of 1 base from V and 3 bases from J, the junction contained 5 bases not matched to a gene. The germline V gene encodes CDR1 MNHEY and CDR2 SMNVEV (reference sequence). CDR3 length equals 17 residues. The CDR3 coding sequence is TGTGCCAGCAGTTTATATCCTAGCGGGGGGGAGACAGATACGCAGTATTTT. Its protein is CASSLYPSGGETDTQYF.

The rearrangement uses TRBV4-2 and TRBJ1-3, with D unresolved. Germline V lookup: CDR1 LGHNA, CDR2 YNFKEQ. V lost 0 bases and J 2 bases, leaving 11 bases between the germline ends. This CDR3 contains 16 residues. The CDR3 DNA follows: TGTGCCAGCAGCCAAGATGTGAGGGAGGCTGGAAACACCATATATTTT. Encoded protein: CASSQDVREAGNTIYF.